This TCR beta chain was identified during a study of T cells after yellow fever vaccination. Study-level results: The secondary response showed a weaker magnitude and a faster peak, day 5 versus 15. In post-booster samples, most primary-vaccination clones reappeared (just under 98% CD4, 70% to 90% CD8). Highly abundant clonotypes carried over from the bulk population could end up in FACS-sorted repertoires as contaminants.

The CDR3 is 16 residues long. The germline V gene has CDR1 SGHTA and CDR2 FQGNSA. V was trimmed by 5 bases and J by 2 bases, leaving 19 bases between them. They built TCR cDNA with 5'RACE template switching, a step that put in a universal primer site and UMIs. TCRdb analysed the 5' RACE reads with MiXCR anew, one entry per CDR3 protein. The data hold hundreds of thousands of distinct CDR3 sequences, with around an eighth observed a single time. As for this clonotype: Its specificity is not known.

Sample: PBMCs, taken on the day of the yellow fever booster vaccination. This clonotype originated in a man aged 25 to 45 who received the YFV17D yellow fever vaccine. The chain is built from TRBV7-2 and TRBJ2-7; D might be TRBD2 (6 bases). In DNA, the CDR3 is TGTGCCAGCAGCCCTACACGGCTAGCGAAAACCTACGAGCAGTACTTC. It encodes CASSPTRLAKTYEQYF.